These 8 T cell receptor beta chains originate from one sample sequenced in a study of CD8 T cells in Susac syndrome. An input of roughly 0.45 to 1 ug of RNA was subjected to reverse transcription using random hexamers. In TCRdb, the immunoSEQ multiplex PCR reads were re-called with MiXCR into one record per CDR3 protein. The sample includes 150,000 to 180,000 distinct CDR3 sequences, approximately 96% of them seen just once. Sequences were obtained from CD8+ T cells from PBMCs. These receptors all stem from a human donor with multiple sclerosis.

V and J are TRBV30 and TRBJ1-2; D gene unclear. The V end lost 3 bases, the J end lost 3 bases, and 11 bases lay between the germline ends. The CDR3 consists of 13 residues. Germline loops: CDR1 GTSNPN, CDR2 SVGIG (reference sequence). In DNA form, the CDR3 reads TGTGCCTGGAGAGGAAAGAGCCACTATGGCTACACCTTC. This translates into CAWRGKSHYGYTF.

This clonotype was counted a single time. The chain is built from TRBV30 and TRBJ1-5; D gene unclear. The length of the CDR3 is 17 residues. V was clipped by 0 bases and J by 3 bases, with 18 bases between them. The V gene's germline CDR1 is GTSNPN and CDR2 SVGIG (reference sequence). DNA of the CDR3: TGTGCCTGGAGTGTACAAGGGCGAGGCAAATTCAATCAGCCCCAGCATTTT. It yields the protein CAWSVQGRGKFNQPQHF.

The chain employs TRBV6-6 and TRBJ1-1; D gene unclear. Trimming removed 9 bases at V and 6 bases at J, with 8 bases between. CDR1 and CDR2 from the germline V gene are MNHNY and SVGAGI (reference sequence). The CDR3 is made up of 10 amino acids. For the CDR3, the DNA is TGTGCCAGTGGAGACCCTGAAGCTTTCTTT. It yields the protein CASGDPEAFF.

CDR3 DNA: TGTGCCAGCAGCTTAGCGCTACGGCGAGAAGCTTTCTTT. Translation: CASSLALRREAFF. The rearrangement links TRBV7-9 to TRBJ1-1, with unresolved D. The V end was cut by 0 bases, the J end by 8 bases, with 10 bases between. The CDR3 has 13 amino acids. The germline CDR1 and CDR2 sequences are SEHNR and FQNEAQ (reference sequence).

The gene calls are TRBV27 and TRBJ1-1; D remains ambiguous. Trimming cost V 3 bases and J 1 base, with 9 bases left between them. Germline V gives CDR1 MNHEY, CDR2 SMNVEV (reference sequence). This CDR3 region has 14 residues. CDR3 in amino acids: CASSFIRGNTEAFF. CDR3 sequence (DNA): TGTGCCAGCAGTTTTATTCGGGGGAACACTGAAGCTTTCTTT.

V usage is TRBV13 and J usage is TRBJ2-1; D possibly corresponds to TRBD2 (6 bases). V lost 4 bases and J 8 bases, leaving 12 bases between the germline ends. Germline V gene data show CDR1 as PRHDT and CDR2 as FYEKMQ (reference sequence). CDR3 length: 13 residues. The CDR3 DNA reads TGTGCCAGCAGCTCTGGGACTGCAGATGAGCAGTTCTTC. Translation gives CASSSGTADEQFF.

The V gene is TRBV20-1, the J gene TRBJ2-5, with TRBD2 matching 7 bases. The V gene's germline CDR1 is DFQATT and CDR2 SNEGSKA (reference sequence). This CDR3 is built from 15 residues. V was clipped by 3 bases and J by 6 bases; unmatched bases: 13. CDR3 DNA: TGCAGTGCTAGGGGCGGGGGAGTTGATCGGAAGACCCAGTACTTC. Its protein product is CSARGGGVDRKTQYF.

J is TRBJ1-5 and V is TRBV5-1; D ambiguous. Germline V gives CDR1 SGHRS, CDR2 YFSETQ. The CDR3 contains 13 residues. The V end was cut by 6 bases, the J end by 2 bases, with 9 bases between. CDR3 residues: CASKGFGNQPQHF. The DNA of the CDR3 is TGCGCCAGCAAGGGTTTTGGCAATCAGCCCCAGCATTTT. The whole variable domain, filled in from reference TRBV5-1 and TRBJ1-5, reads KAGVTQTPRYLIKTRGQQVTLSCSPISGHRSVSWYQQTPGQGLQFLFEYFSETQRNKGNFPGRFSGRQFSNSRSEMNVSTLELGDSALYLCASKGFGNQPQHFGDGTRLSIL.